What follows are 16 T cell receptor beta chains derived from one specimen sequenced in a study of lymphopenia after photon versus proton radiotherapy. Profiled with immunoSEQ multiplex PCR; TCRdb holds only in-frame clones, not every one. Of fewer than 25,000 clones in the sample, 75% to 90% were seen once. The sample was peripheral blood, taken from a patient treated with photon-based radiotherapy. Receptor source: a man in his forties with gastric cancer.

In this sample, this clone turned up once. The rearrangement joins TRBV5-1 to TRBJ2-3; 8 bases are a match to TRBD2. This CDR3 spans 16 amino acids. Germline CDR1 and CDR2: SGHRS and YFSETQ. With V trimmed by 4 bases and J by 1 base, 8 bases remained unmatched. The CDR3 region is CASSPGGAGGTDTQYF. CDR3 nucleotide sequence: TGCGCCAGCAGCCCCGGGGGAGCGGGGGGCACAGATACGCAGTATTTT.

The chain has TRBV10-3 and TRBJ2-1; TRBD1 agrees at 8 bases. J was trimmed by 6 bases and V by 2 bases; bases with no gene match: 18. CDR3 size: 19 residues. The germline V gene encodes CDR1 ENHRY and CDR2 SYGVKD. The CDR3 sequence: CAISEGPQGAHFSSNEQFF. The CDR3 DNA sequence: TGTGCCATCAGTGAGGGGCCGCAGGGGGCGCATTTTAGTAGCAATGAGCAGTTCTTC.

This chain's CDR3 is CASSPRTEETQYF. The CDR3 DNA follows: TGTGCCAGCTCACCACGGACAGAAGAGACCCAGTACTTC. The chain links TRBV18 to TRBJ2-5; TRBD1 is a possible D gene (6 bases). There are 13 residues in the CDR3. Between the trimmed V and J ends, which lost 1 base and 3 bases, there was a span of 6 bases. Germline CDR1 and CDR2: KGHSH and LQKENI.

The chain couples TRBV30 to TRBJ1-1; D is possibly TRBD1 (6 bases). V was cut by 2 bases and J by 1 base, with 17 bases left in between. The CDR3 consists of 16 residues. CDR1 and CDR2 from the germline V gene are GTSNPN and SVGIG (reference sequence). CDR3 in amino acids: CAWSPPAGQPNTEAFF. The CDR3 nucleotides read TGTGCCTGGAGTCCGCCAGCCGGACAGCCGAACACTGAAGCTTTCTTT.

Here the CDR3 DNA reads TGCGCCAGCCGAGAGACAACTCTTGGGAACACTGAAGCTTTCTTT. Translating it yields CASRETTLGNTEAFF. The rearrangement links TRBV5-1 to TRBJ1-1; no clear D gene. The germline V and J ends were trimmed by 7 bases and 1 base, with 17 bases remaining between them. CDR3 length: 15 amino acids. Germline-derived CDR1 and CDR2 are SGHRS and YFSETQ.

This clone was recorded only once. The chain carries TRBV7-6 and TRBJ2-3, with unresolved D. CDR3 length: 11 amino acids. V was cut by 3 bases and J by 9 bases, with 7 bases left in between. CDR1 and CDR2 (germline): SGHVS, FNYEAQ. The CDR3 loop is CASSLTLTQYF. Written as DNA, the CDR3 is TGTGCCAGCAGCTTGACACTGACGCAGTATTTT. The full variable domain, its missing parts supplied by reference TRBV7-6 and TRBJ2-3, is GAGVSQSPRYKVTKRGQDVALRCDPISGHVSLYWYRQALGQGPEFLTYFNYEAQQDKSGLPNDRFSAERPEGSISTLTIQRTEQRDSAMYRCASSLTLTQYFGPGTRLTVL.

The V call is TRBV30, the J call TRBJ1-5, with 8 bases lining up with TRBD1. There are 15 residues in the CDR3. Germline CDR1 and CDR2: GTSNPN and SVGIG (reference sequence). Trimming cost V 5 bases and J 0 bases; bases outside gene matches: 6. CDR3 residues: CAWQNRGASNQPQHF. The CDR3 DNA reads TGTGCCTGGCAAAACAGGGGGGCTAGCAATCAGCCCCAGCATTTT.

The V call is TRBV10-3, the J call TRBJ1-5; D perhaps matches TRBD1 (6 bases). This CDR3 is 13 amino acids long. V lost 7 bases to trimming and J lost 11 bases, with 18 bases between them. Germline CDR1 is ENHRY and CDR2 is SYGVKD. CDR3 amino acids: CAIKGDPDGAQHF. In nucleotides, the CDR3 is TGTGCCATCAAGGGGGACCCAGACGGGGCCCAGCATTTT.

This clone was found once. CDR3 coding DNA: TGTGCCAGCAGCCCGACGGGGACGGCTGGGCAGACCCAGTACTTC. Translating gives CASSPTGTAGQTQYF. The chain combines TRBV5-6 with TRBJ2-5; D possibly uses TRBD1 or TRBD2 (5 bases each). The CDR3 extends over 15 amino acids. Germline CDR1 reads SGHDT; CDR2 reads YYEEEE. V was clipped by 4 bases and J by 6 bases, with 19 bases between them. Variable domain in full (rest from reference TRBV5-6 and TRBJ2-5): DAGVTQSPTHLIKTRGQQVTLRCSPKSGHDTVSWYQQALGQGPQFIFQYYEEEERQRGNFPDRFSGHQFPNYSSELNVNALLLGDSALYLCASSPTGTAGQTQYFGPGTRLLVL.

Written as DNA, the CDR3 is TGTGCCAGCAGCTCCCAATATTCGAGCCAGGGAAAAGAGACCCAGTACTTC. Translated, it gives CASSSQYSSQGKETQYF. J is TRBJ2-5 and V is TRBV7-7; TRBD1 is a possible D gene (5 bases). There are 17 residues in the CDR3. Germline V CDR1 and CDR2: SSHAT, FNYEAQ (reference sequence). V shed 4 bases and J shed 3 bases, with 21 bases lying between them.

This clone has more than one count but fewer than ten. The V gene is TRBV7-2, the J gene TRBJ2-5; tentatively, D is TRBD2 (5 bases). V was trimmed by 8 bases and J by 4 bases, leaving 20 bases between them. CDR1 and CDR2 (germline): SGHTA, FQGNSA. The CDR3 runs to 15 residues. CDR3 protein: CASGESSLRGETQYF. CDR3 bases: TGTGCCAGCGGGGAGAGCAGCCTAAGAGGAGAGACCCAGTACTTC.

The V call is TRBV18, the J call TRBJ1-2; TRBD1 matches at 10 bases. Germline V gene sequence: CDR1 KGHSH, CDR2 LQKENI. The CDR3 contains 13 residues. The V segment lost 8 bases and the J segment 8 bases; nucleotides outside the gene matches: 8. CDR3 in amino acids: CASRGTGVGGYTF. The CDR3 region has the DNA TGTGCCAGCCGGGGGACAGGGGTAGGAGGCTACACCTTC.

The gene calls are TRBV6-5 and TRBJ2-7; perhaps TRBD1 as D (5 bases). Germline assignment: CDR1 MNHEY and CDR2 SVGAGI. CDR3 length: 14 amino acids. V lost 2 bases and J 5 bases, leaving 13 bases between the germline ends. The CDR3 DNA reads as TGTGCCAGCAGTTACGGCCAGCTAGGGGACGAGCAGTACTTC. Translated, it gives CASSYGQLGDEQYF.

By sample fraction, this clone is medium-sized. The chain carries TRBV6-4 and TRBJ2-3; 7 bases match TRBD2. Germline CDR1 is MRHNA and CDR2 is SNTAGT. This CDR3 has 15 residues. The J segment lost 3 bases and the V segment lost 2 bases, leaving 5 bases of the junction unmatched. CDR3 amino acids: CASSDGGGATDTQYF. The CDR3 DNA reads as TGTGCCAGCAGTGACGGCGGGGGAGCGACAGATACGCAGTATTTT.

The count of this clone is one. The chain carries TRBV5-8 and TRBJ2-3; 11 nucleotides align to TRBD2. V lost 4 bases and J lost 2; bases outside the gene matches: 3. The CDR3 is 15 amino acids. Germline CDR1 reads SGHTS; CDR2 reads YDEGEE. The CDR3 sequence is CASSLLAGVTDTQYF. The DNA of the CDR3 is TGTGCCAGCAGCCTACTAGCGGGGGTCACAGATACGCAGTATTTT.

This clone turned up a few times. The V and J genes are TRBV6-5 and TRBJ1-2, with TRBD1 identical over 9 bases. CDR1 is MNHEY, CDR2 SVGAGI, per germline. The V segment lost 2 bases and the J segment 8 bases; nucleotides outside the gene matches: 6. The CDR3 is 14 residues long. CDR3 nucleotide sequence: TGTGCCAGCAGTTACCTACAGGGGGCCAGGGGCTACACCTTC. Protein: CASSYLQGARGYTF.